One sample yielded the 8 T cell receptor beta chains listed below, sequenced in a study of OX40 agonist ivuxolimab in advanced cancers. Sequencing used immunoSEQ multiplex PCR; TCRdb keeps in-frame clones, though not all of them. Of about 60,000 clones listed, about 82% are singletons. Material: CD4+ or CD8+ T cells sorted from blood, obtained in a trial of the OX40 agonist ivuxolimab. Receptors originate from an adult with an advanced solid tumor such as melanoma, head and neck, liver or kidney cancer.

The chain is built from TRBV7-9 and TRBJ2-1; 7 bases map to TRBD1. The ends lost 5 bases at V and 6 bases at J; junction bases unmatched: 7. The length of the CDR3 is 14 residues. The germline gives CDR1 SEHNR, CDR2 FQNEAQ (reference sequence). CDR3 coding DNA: TGTGCCAGCAGCGTAACCGGGACAGTCAATGAGCAGTTCTTC. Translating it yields CASSVTGTVNEQFF.

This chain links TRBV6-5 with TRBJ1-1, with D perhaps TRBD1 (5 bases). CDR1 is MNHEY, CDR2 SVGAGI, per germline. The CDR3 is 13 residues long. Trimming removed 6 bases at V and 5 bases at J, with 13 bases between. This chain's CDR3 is CASSPDPGTEAFF. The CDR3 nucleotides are TGTGCCAGCAGCCCTGACCCAGGGACTGAAGCTTTCTTT.

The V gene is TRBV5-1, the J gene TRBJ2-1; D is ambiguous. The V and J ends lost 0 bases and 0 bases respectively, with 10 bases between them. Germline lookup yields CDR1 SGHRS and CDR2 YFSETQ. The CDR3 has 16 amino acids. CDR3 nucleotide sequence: TGCGCCAGCAGCTTGGTTCGCGGACGCTCCTACAATGAGCAGTTCTTC. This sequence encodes CASSLVRGRSYNEQFF.

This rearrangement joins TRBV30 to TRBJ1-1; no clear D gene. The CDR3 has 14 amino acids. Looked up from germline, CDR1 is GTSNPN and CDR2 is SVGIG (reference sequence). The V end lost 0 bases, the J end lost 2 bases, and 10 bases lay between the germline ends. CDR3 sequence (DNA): TGTGCCTGGAGTGTATACGTCAGTAACACTGAAGCTTTCTTT. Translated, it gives CAWSVYVSNTEAFF.

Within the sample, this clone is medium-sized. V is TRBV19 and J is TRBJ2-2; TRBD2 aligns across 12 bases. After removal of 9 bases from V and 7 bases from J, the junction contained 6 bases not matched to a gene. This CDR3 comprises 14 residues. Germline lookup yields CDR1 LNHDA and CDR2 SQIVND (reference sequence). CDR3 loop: CASRLAGEGGELFF. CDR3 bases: TGTGCCAGCAGACTAGCGGGAGAAGGCGGGGAGCTGTTTTTT.

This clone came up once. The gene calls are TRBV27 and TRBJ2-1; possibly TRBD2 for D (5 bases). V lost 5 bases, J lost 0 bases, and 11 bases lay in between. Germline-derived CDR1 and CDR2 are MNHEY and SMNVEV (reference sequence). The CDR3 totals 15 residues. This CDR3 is CASSPRRDSYNEQFF. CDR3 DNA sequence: TGTGCCAGCAGTCCCCGACGGGACTCCTACAATGAGCAGTTCTTC.

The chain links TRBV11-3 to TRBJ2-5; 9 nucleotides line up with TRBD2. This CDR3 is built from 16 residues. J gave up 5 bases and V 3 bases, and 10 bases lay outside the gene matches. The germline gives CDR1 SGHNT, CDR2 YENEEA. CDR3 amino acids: CASSLGSGSIMETQYF. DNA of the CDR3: TGTGCCAGCAGCTTGGGTAGCGGGAGCATAATGGAGACCCAGTACTTC.

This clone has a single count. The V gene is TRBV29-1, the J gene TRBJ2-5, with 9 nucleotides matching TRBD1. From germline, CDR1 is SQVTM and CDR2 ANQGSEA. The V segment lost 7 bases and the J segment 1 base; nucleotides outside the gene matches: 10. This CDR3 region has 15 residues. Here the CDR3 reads CSAPGGQGLQETQYF. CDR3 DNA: TGCAGCGCCCCAGGGGGACAGGGCCTCCAAGAGACCCAGTACTTC.